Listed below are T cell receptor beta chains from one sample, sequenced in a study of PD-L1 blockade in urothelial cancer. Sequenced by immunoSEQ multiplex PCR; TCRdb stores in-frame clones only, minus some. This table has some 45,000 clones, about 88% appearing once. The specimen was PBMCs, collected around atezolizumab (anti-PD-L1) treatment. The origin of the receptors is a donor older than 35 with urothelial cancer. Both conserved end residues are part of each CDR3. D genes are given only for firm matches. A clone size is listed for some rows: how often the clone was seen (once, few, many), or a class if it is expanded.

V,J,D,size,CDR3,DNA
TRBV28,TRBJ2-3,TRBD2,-,CASSIQREREKDTQYF,TGTGCCAGCAGTATCCAGCGGGAGAGGGAGAAGGATACGCAGTATTTT
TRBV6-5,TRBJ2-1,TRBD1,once,CASSYGPGGHNEQFF,TGTGCCAGCAGTTACGGGCCAGGGGGACACAATGAGCAGTTCTTC
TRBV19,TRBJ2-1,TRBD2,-,CASSSRLAGQSINTYNEQFF,TGTGCCAGTAGTTCCCGACTAGCGGGACAAAGCATAAACACCTACAATGAGCAGTTCTTC
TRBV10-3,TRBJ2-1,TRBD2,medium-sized,CAIRDREPGGEQFF,TGTGCCATCAGGGACCGGGAACCGGGAGGGGAGCAGTTCTTC
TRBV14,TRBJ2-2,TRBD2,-,CASSQASGTSGRSFGELFF,TGTGCCAGCAGCCAAGCCTCCGGGACTAGCGGGAGGTCGTTCGGGGAGCTGTTTTTT
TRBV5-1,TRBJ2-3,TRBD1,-,CASSLARDRGDTQYF,TGCGCCAGCAGCTTGGCCCGGGACAGGGGGGATACGCAGTATTTT
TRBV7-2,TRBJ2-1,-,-,CASSPRSADEQFF,TGTGCCAGCAGCCCCCGATCGGCGGATGAGCAGTTCTTC
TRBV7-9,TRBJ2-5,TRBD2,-,CASSFPGSGLPYF,TGTGCCAGCAGCTTCCCGGGTAGCGGGCTCCCGTACTTC
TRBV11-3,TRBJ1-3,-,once,CASSRTTGNTIYF,TGTGCCAGCAGCAGGACAACTGGAAACACCATATATTTT
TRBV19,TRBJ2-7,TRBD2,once,CASSRSALAGGSYEQYF,TGTGCCAGTTCCCGCAGTGCGCTAGCGGGAGGTTCCTACGAGCAGTACTTC
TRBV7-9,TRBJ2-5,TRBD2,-,CASSAGTSGGETQYF,TGTGCCAGCAGCGCCGGGACTAGCGGTGGAGAGACCCAGTACTTC
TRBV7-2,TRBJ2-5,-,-,CASSLGVGAETQYF,TGTGCCAGCAGCTTAGGGGTGGGGGCTGAGACCCAGTACTTC
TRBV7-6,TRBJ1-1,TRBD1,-,CASSQDRVNTEAFF,TGTGCCAGCAGCCAGGACAGGGTTAACACTGAAGCTTTCTTT
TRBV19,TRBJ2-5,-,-,CASSFSGAETQYF,TGTGCCAGTAGTTTCTCGGGAGCGGAGACCCAGTACTTC
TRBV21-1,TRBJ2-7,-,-,CASSPRASGQGYEQYF,TGTGCCAGCAGCCCCCGGGCTTCGGGACAGGGTTACGAGCAGTACTTC
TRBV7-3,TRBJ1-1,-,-,CASSLVGSRTEAFF,TGTGCCAGCAGCTTGGTCGGGAGCCGCACTGAAGCTTTCTTT
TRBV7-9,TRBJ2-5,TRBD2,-,CASSRGGLQETQYF,TGTGCCAGCAGCCGCGGGGGGCTCCAAGAGACCCAGTACTTC
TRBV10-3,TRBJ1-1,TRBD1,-,CAIRGGQGSGTEAFF,TGTGCCATCAGGGGGGGACAGGGATCGGGCACTGAAGCTTTCTTT
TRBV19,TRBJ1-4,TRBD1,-,CASSTGQAQGEKLFF,TGTGCCAGTAGTACAGGACAGGCCCAGGGGGAAAAACTGTTTTTT